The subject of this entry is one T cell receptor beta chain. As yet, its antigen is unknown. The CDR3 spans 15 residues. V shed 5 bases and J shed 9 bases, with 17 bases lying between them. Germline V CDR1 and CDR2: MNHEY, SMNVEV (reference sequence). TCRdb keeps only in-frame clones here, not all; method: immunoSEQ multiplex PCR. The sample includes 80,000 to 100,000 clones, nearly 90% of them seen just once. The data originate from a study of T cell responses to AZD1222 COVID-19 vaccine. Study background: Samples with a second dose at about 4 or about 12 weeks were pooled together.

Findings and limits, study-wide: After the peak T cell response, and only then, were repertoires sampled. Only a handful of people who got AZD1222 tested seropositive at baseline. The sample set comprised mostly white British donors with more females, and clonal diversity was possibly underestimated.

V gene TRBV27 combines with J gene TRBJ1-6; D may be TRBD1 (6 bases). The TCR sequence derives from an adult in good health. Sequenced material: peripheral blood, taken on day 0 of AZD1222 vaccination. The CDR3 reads CASSPTGFSASPLHF. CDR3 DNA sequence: TGTGCCAGCAGTCCCACAGGGTTCTCTGCTTCACCCCTCCACTTT.